What follows describes a single T cell receptor beta chain. V trimming: 2 bases; J trimming: 4 bases; junction bases outside the gene matches: 5. Germline V gene lookup returns CDR1 PRHDT and CDR2 FYEKMQ (reference sequence). This CDR3 is 15 amino acids long. The data are from a study of blood T cell repertoires in COVID-19. Study-level background: COVID-19 samples collected from the United States, Italy and Spain covered acute and convalescent phases.

Only in-frame clones appear in the TCRdb table, and some are missing; sequencing was by immunoSEQ multiplex PCR. The sample includes some 520,000 clones, 80% to 90% of them seen just once. This receptor was identified in a man between 18 and 35 years old with COVID-19, enrolled during active disease. The J gene is TRBJ2-3, the V gene TRBV13; TRBD1 aligns across 8 bases. The material sequenced was peripheral blood. The CDR3 spells CASSLRAGGPDTQYF. The DNA for the CDR3 is TGTGCCAGCAGCTTAAGGGCAGGGGGCCCAGATACGCAGTATTTT. Combining the CDR3 with reference TRBV13 and TRBJ2-3 gives the whole variable domain AAGVIQSPRHLIKEKRETATLKCYPIPRHDTVYWYQQGPGQDPQFLISFYEKMQSDKGSIPDRFSAQQFSDYHSELNMSSLELGDSALYFCASSLRAGGPDTQYFGPGTRLTVL.